This T cell receptor beta chain is from a study of blood T cell repertoires in COVID-19. Overall study context: The origin of the acute and convalescent COVID-19 samples was the United States, Italy and Spain. T cells, B-cell-depleted T cells, or PBMCs provided the cDNA or gDNA that served as material.

As processed by the authors: Reference gene primer amplification gave nucleated cell count estimates. Method: immunoSEQ multiplex PCR; TCRdb's copy keeps in-frame clones and lacks some. V and J calls and clone size are as listed in that table; D and trimming were resolved from the DNA. The sample holds over 250,000 clones, 65% to 90% seen once. This clonotype was sampled from a human donor in a cohort sampled during active COVID-19. Sample: peripheral blood.

The CDR3 DNA reads as TGTGCCAGCAGTGAAGTCAGGGTCCGCTCTGGAAACACCATATATTTT. Its translation: CASSEVRVRSGNTIYF. This chain connects TRBV6-1 to TRBJ1-3, with a possible D match to TRBD1 (5 bases). Deletions cut 1 base from V and 0 bases from J, with 10 bases between. This CDR3 is built from 16 residues. From germline, CDR1 is MNHNS and CDR2 SASEGT.